The 10 T cell receptor beta chains below were found in one sample sequenced in a study of shared clonotypes between healthy human individuals. The protocol was immunoSEQ multiplex PCR, while the TCRdb copy is restricted to in-frame clones and leaves out a portion. The sample yields some 530,000 clones, roughly 80% seen once. Sequences were obtained from PBMCs. The receptors derive from a middle-aged woman in good health. Some clones in this sample may be carry-over from other donors' samples.

This clone appeared a single time. The same CDR3 also results from other DNA sequences found in this sample. The rearrangement links TRBV28 to TRBJ1-2; D is ambiguous. Germline loops: CDR1 MDHEN, CDR2 SYDVKM. The CDR3 is made up of 12 amino acids. V lost 5 bases, J lost 2 bases, and 6 bases lay in between. The CDR3 region has the DNA TGTGCCAGCAGTCTCAGAAACTATGGCTACACCTTC. This encodes CASSLRNYGYTF.

The chain is built from TRBV19 and TRBJ1-2; 7 positions agree with TRBD1. Losses at the gene ends were 4 bases for V and 2 bases for J; bases not matched to a gene: 4. The CDR3 covers 14 residues. Germline lookup yields CDR1 LNHDA and CDR2 SQIVND (reference sequence). CDR3 bases: TGTGCCAGTAGTAGCCAACAGGGGAACTATGGCTACACCTTC. This sequence encodes CASSSQQGNYGYTF.

This chain links TRBV18 with TRBJ2-3; a possible D gene is TRBD2 (7 bases). V gave up 6 bases and J gave up 0 bases, with 13 bases separating them. This CDR3 is 15 amino acids long. The V gene's germline CDR1 is KGHSH and CDR2 LQKENI. CDR3 nucleotides: TGTGCCAGCTCGTCGGGGGGCGGCAGCACAGATACGCAGTATTTT. This sequence encodes CASSSGGGSTDTQYF.

Points on this clone: Additional DNA sequences in this sample encode the identical CDR3. The V call is TRBV9, the J call TRBJ2-3; D not certain. V was cut by 0 bases and J by 3 bases, with 11 bases left in between. The V gene's germline CDR1 is SGDLS and CDR2 YYNGEE. CDR3 length equals 15 residues. The CDR3 here is CASSVVGGYTDTQYF. The CDR3 DNA reads as TGTGCCAGCAGCGTAGTAGGTGGTTATACAGATACGCAGTATTTT.

The chain combines TRBV30 with TRBJ1-1, with no clear D. Trimming removed 7 bases from V and 0 bases from J, with 15 bases in between. The CDR3 length is 14 residues. CDR1 GTSNPN and CDR2 SVGIG come from the germline V gene (reference sequence). CDR3 in amino acids: CALRGRNMNTEAFF. CDR3 sequence (DNA): TGTGCCTTACGCGGACGGAACATGAACACTGAAGCTTTCTTT.

This clone has only one observation. V is TRBV5-6 and J is TRBJ1-1; TRBD1 aligns across 7 bases. The germline gives CDR1 SGHDT, CDR2 YYEEEE. The J segment lost 3 bases and the V segment lost 4 bases, leaving 12 bases of the junction unmatched. The CDR3 runs 16 residues. The CDR3, as DNA: TGTGCCAGCAGCCCATTAAAACAGGGGTGGCACACTGAAGCTTTCTTT. Translation gives CASSPLKQGWHTEAFF.

This clone showed up just once. The chain uses TRBV27 and TRBJ2-3; D is unresolved. From germline, CDR1 is MNHEY and CDR2 SMNVEV (reference sequence). The CDR3 spans 13 residues. Trimming took 7 bases from V and 3 from J, leaving 11 bases between them. Here the CDR3 DNA reads TGTGCCAGCAAGAGGCCTAGAACAGATACGCAGTATTTT. Its translation: CASKRPRTDTQYF.

As for this clone: With only one base between it and a far larger clone, this is likely a read error. Distinct nucleotide sequences in the sample also encode this CDR3. This sequence joins TRBV19 and TRBJ1-2; 9 nucleotides agree with TRBD1. Germline CDR1 is LNHDA and CDR2 is SQIVND (reference sequence). CDR3 length: 17 residues. With 7 bases clipped from V and 8 bases from J, the junction kept 20 bases outside the gene matches. CDR3 protein: CASTLRGQGISGYGYTF. In nucleotides, the CDR3 is TGTGCCAGTACGCTGAGGGGACAGGGCATCTCTGGCTACGGCTACACCTTC. Looking up the rest from reference TRBV19 and TRBJ1-2 gives the full variable domain: DGGITQSPKYLFRKEGQNVTLSCEQNLNHDAMYWYRQDPGQGLRLIYYSQIVNDFQKGDIAEGYSVSREKKESFPLTVTSAQKNPTAFYLCASTLRGQGISGYGYTFGSGTRLTVV.

This chain's CDR3 is CAISELTGDSGNTIYF. CDR3 DNA: TGTGCCATCAGTGAATTGACAGGGGACTCTGGAAACACCATATATTTT. The V and J genes are TRBV10-3 and TRBJ1-3; TRBD1 matches 8 bases. V lost 3 bases, J lost 0 bases, and 4 bases stayed unmatched. This CDR3 has 16 residues. The germline gives CDR1 ENHRY, CDR2 SYGVKD.

The chain joins TRBV29-1 to TRBJ1-1, with D unresolved. CDR1 and CDR2 from the germline V gene are SQVTM and ANQGSEA. The CDR3 has 11 residues. V gave up 4 bases and J gave up 5 bases, with 8 bases separating them. CDR3 DNA sequence: TGCAGCGTTGCCGTCGGGACTGAAGCTTTCTTT. This encodes CSVAVGTEAFF. Filled out from reference TRBV29-1 and TRBJ1-1, the complete variable domain reads SAVISQKPSRDICQRGTSLTIQCQVDSQVTMMFWYRQQPGQSLTLIATANQGSEATYESGFVIDKFPISRPNLTFSTLTVSNMSPEDSSIYLCSVAVGTEAFFGQGTRLTVV.